Below are 25 T cell receptor beta chains sequenced from a single sample in a study of blood T cell repertoires in COVID-19. The assay was immunoSEQ multiplex PCR, and TCRdb's table has in-frame clones only and misses some. The data hold fewer than 350,000 clones, with roughly 90% observed a single time. Material: peripheral blood. Every receptor here comes from a man in his thirties or forties with COVID-19, enrolled during active disease.

The rearrangement joins TRBV6-4 to TRBJ2-1; D perhaps matches TRBD1 (6 bases). Trimming cost V 8 bases and J 3 bases, with 14 bases left between them. The CDR3 length is 14 residues. The germline V gene encodes CDR1 MRHNA and CDR2 SNTAGT. Here the CDR3 reads CASDRDTNYNEQFF. In nucleotides, the CDR3 is TGTGCCAGCGACCGGGACACCAACTACAATGAGCAGTTCTTC.

V and J are TRBV12-3 or TRBV12-4 and TRBJ2-7, with 7 bases fitting TRBD2. This CDR3 comprises 13 residues. V dropped 2 bases and J dropped 5; count of bases not matched to a gene: 3. In DNA form, the CDR3 reads TGTGCCAGCAGTTTAATGGCGGGGGACGAGCAGTACTTC. Amino acid sequence: CASSLMAGDEQYF.

This chain links TRBV5-5 with TRBJ2-7, with unresolved D. The germline gives CDR1 SGHKS, CDR2 YYEKEE (reference sequence). V was clipped by 0 bases and J by 0 bases, with 16 bases between them. CDR3 size: 17 residues. In DNA, the CDR3 is TGTGCCAGCAGCTTGGCGGGTAGACCGGTGAGCTCCTACGAGCAGTACTTC. Translation gives CASSLAGRPVSSYEQYF.

This chain uses TRBV24-1 with TRBJ2-7; possibly TRBD1 for D (5 bases). Trimming removed 1 base from V and 4 bases from J, with 16 bases in between. The CDR3 length is 16 residues. CDR1 and CDR2 from the germline V gene are KGHDR and SFDVKD. The CDR3 protein is CATSDLGQNTRYEQYF. CDR3 nucleotide sequence: TGTGCCACCAGTGATTTAGGACAAAATACAAGATACGAGCAGTACTTC.

V usage is TRBV6-2 or TRBV6-3 and J usage is TRBJ2-3, with TRBD2 matching over 11 bases. Germline CDR1 is MNHEY and CDR2 is SVGEGT. V was clipped by 6 bases and J by 4 bases; unmatched bases: 15. The CDR3 length is 18 residues. CDR3 residues: CASSNLEVAGGPSDTQYF. CDR3 coding DNA: TGTGCCAGCAGCAACCTGGAGGTAGCGGGGGGGCCATCAGATACGCAGTATTTT.

This chain joins TRBV10-1 and TRBJ2-7; the match to TRBD2 covers 7 bases. Germline V lookup: CDR1 WNHNN, CDR2 SYGVQD (reference sequence). V shed 2 bases and J 0 bases; nucleotides not matched to a gene: 13. This CDR3 comprises 18 residues. For the CDR3, the DNA is TGCGCCAGCAGTGAGGCCCTATCCCGGGAGGCGGGCTCCTACGAGCAGTACTTC. Translating it yields CASSEALSREAGSYEQYF.

J is TRBJ1-3 and V is TRBV7-2; D is unclear. The CDR3 covers 16 residues. Trimming took off 2 bases at V and 3 bases at J, with 14 bases between the two ends. Germline loops: CDR1 SGHTA, CDR2 FQGNSA. CDR3 nucleotides: TGTGCCAGCAGCTTATCTTTGGGGAGAGTTGGAAACACCATATATTTT. It codes for CASSLSLGRVGNTIYF.

The genes are TRBV27 and TRBJ2-7; 8 bases match TRBD1. V was pared by 2 bases and J by 0 bases, with 0 bases of the junction left unmatched. The germline gives CDR1 MNHEY, CDR2 SMNVEV (reference sequence). CDR3 size: 14 residues. Here the CDR3 DNA reads TGTGCCAGCAGTTTAACAGGGGGCTCCTACGAGCAGTACTTC. Protein product: CASSLTGGSYEQYF.

This chain uses TRBV24-1 with TRBJ2-7; TRBD1 might be the D (5 bases). Germline V gene lookup returns CDR1 KGHDR and CDR2 SFDVKD. The length of the CDR3 is 19 residues. Trimming stripped 3 bases from V and 0 bases from J, with 23 bases between. In DNA, the CDR3 is TGTGCCACCAGTGATCGGTCAGGACACGAGGCAGGCGTCTCCTACGAGCAGTACTTC. It codes for CATSDRSGHEAGVSYEQYF.

There are a few counts of this clone. V usage is TRBV19 and J usage is TRBJ1-3, with D unclear. Germline CDR1 is LNHDA and CDR2 is SQIVND (reference sequence). Trimming took off 7 bases at V and 1 base at J, with 11 bases between the two ends. CDR3 length equals 14 residues. CDR3 nucleotide sequence: TGTGCCAGTAAAGCAGAGGGATCTGGAAACACCATATATTTT. This gives the protein CASKAEGSGNTIYF.

This clone was recorded only once. The gene calls are TRBV30 and TRBJ1-1; D may be TRBD1 (5 bases). CDR1 and CDR2 (germline): GTSNPN, SVGIG (reference sequence). Trimming removed 5 bases at V and 4 bases at J, with 11 bases between. This CDR3 is 12 amino acids long. CDR3 in amino acids: CAWAWGGTEAFF. For the CDR3, the DNA is TGTGCCTGGGCCTGGGGGGGCACTGAAGCTTTCTTT.

V usage is TRBV9 and J usage is TRBJ1-5; D unclear. This CDR3 contains 15 residues. Trimming removed 3 bases from V and 0 bases from J, with 10 bases in between. Germline V lookup: CDR1 SGDLS, CDR2 YYNGEE. CDR3 loop: CASSEGGGSNQPQHF. The CDR3 DNA sequence: TGTGCCAGCAGCGAAGGAGGTGGTAGCAATCAGCCCCAGCATTTT.

This rearrangement joins TRBV6-2 or TRBV6-3 to TRBJ1-5, with D perhaps TRBD1 (6 bases). This CDR3 is built from 15 residues. Germline V gene sequence: CDR1 MNHEY, CDR2 SVGEGT. Trimming cost V 6 bases and J 0 bases, with 12 bases left between them. The CDR3 loop is CASSPGAHSNQPQHF. The CDR3 coding sequence is TGTGCCAGCAGCCCGGGGGCCCATAGCAATCAGCCCCAGCATTTT.

As concerns this clone: The sample carries other DNA sequences with the same CDR3. The rearrangement uses TRBV19 and TRBJ2-3, with TRBD1 identical over 7 bases. This CDR3 has 14 amino acids. The V segment lost 4 bases and the J segment 0 bases; nucleotides outside the gene matches: 1. CDR1 is LNHDA, CDR2 SQIVND, per germline (reference sequence). The CDR3: CASSRTGSTDTQYF. Written as DNA, the CDR3 is TGTGCCAGTAGTAGGACAGGCAGCACAGATACGCAGTATTTT.

This chain joins TRBV16 and TRBJ1-4; 8 positions agree with TRBD1. The CDR3 length is 14 residues. The junction had 3 bases not matched to a gene; V was cut back by 2 bases and J by 7 bases. CDR1 and CDR2 from the germline V gene are KGHSY and FQNENV. Here the CDR3 DNA reads TGTGCCAGCAGCCAAAGGGGACAGGCTGAAAAACTGTTTTTT. Its protein product is CASSQRGQAEKLFF.

CDR3 coding DNA: TGTGCCAGCAGCCGTACAGGGACGTTCTCCTACGAGCAGTACTTC. It translates to CASSRTGTFSYEQYF. The chain is built from TRBV5-4 and TRBJ2-7, with D maybe TRBD1 (6 bases). Germline V gene sequence: CDR1 SGHNT, CDR2 YYREEE (reference sequence). The ends were cut back, 4 bases at V and 0 bases at J, with 14 bases in the middle. The length of the CDR3 is 15 residues.

CDR3 coding DNA: TGTGCCAGCAGCTCCAGCTCAAAGACTAGCGGGAGATACAATGAGCAGTTCTTC. Amino acids: CASSSSSKTSGRYNEQFF. The chain has TRBV5-4 and TRBJ2-1; 12 nucleotides agree with TRBD2. The CDR3 length is 18 residues. Trimming took 3 bases from V and 4 from J; bases not matched to a gene: 11. CDR1 SGHNT and CDR2 YYREEE come from the germline V gene (reference sequence). Complete variable domain (other parts from reference TRBV5-4 and TRBJ2-1): ETGVTQSPTHLIKTRGQQVTLRCSSQSGHNTVSWYQQALGQGPQFIFQYYREEENGRGNFPPRFSGLQFPNYSSELNVNALELDDSALYLCASSSSSKTSGRYNEQFFGPGTRLTVL.

V and J are TRBV6-5 and TRBJ2-5, with a possible D match to TRBD1 (6 bases). The V end lost 0 bases, the J end lost 0 bases, and 8 bases lay between the germline ends. There are 15 residues in the CDR3. Germline CDR1 MNHEY, CDR2 SVGAGI. Written as DNA, the CDR3 is TGTGCCAGCAGTTACTCCCAGGGGAACCAAGAGACCCAGTACTTC. It translates to CASSYSQGNQETQYF.

This rearrangement joins TRBV9 to TRBJ2-7, with D possibly TRBD1 on 5 matching bases. V lost 0 bases and J lost 2, with 15 bases in between. This CDR3 has 16 amino acids. The germline V gene encodes CDR1 SGDLS and CDR2 YYNGEE. The CDR3 DNA sequence: TGTGCCAGCAGCGTAGCTACAGGAGCGAGTCCCTACGAGCAGTACTTC. Protein product: CASSVATGASPYEQYF.

This rearrangement joins TRBV7-2 to TRBJ2-7; 10 nucleotides agree with TRBD1. V was pared by 5 bases and J by 7 bases, with 11 bases of the junction left unmatched. Germline loops: CDR1 SGHTA, CDR2 FQGNSA. CDR3 length: 15 amino acids. The DNA for the CDR3 is TGTGCCAGCAGCCCCCTGGGACAGGGGAGTCGGGAGCAGTACTTC. This encodes CASSPLGQGSREQYF.

The chain recombines TRBV15 with TRBJ2-3; D unclear. CDR1 is LNHNV, CDR2 YYDKDF, per germline (reference sequence). This CDR3 is 12 amino acids long. The V end was cut by 6 bases, the J end by 4 bases, with 8 bases between. The DNA of the CDR3 is TGTGCCACCAGAAGAACGGCAGATACGCAGTATTTT. Translation: CATRRTADTQYF.

This chain connects TRBV7-2 to TRBJ2-1, with D tentatively TRBD1 (6 bases). Germline loops: CDR1 SGHTA, CDR2 FQGNSA. The CDR3 has 14 amino acids. Trimming took off 1 base at V and 8 bases at J, with 12 bases between the two ends. CDR3 sequence reads: CASSLGQGQDEQFF. For the CDR3, the DNA is TGTGCCAGCAGCTTAGGGCAGGGGCAGGATGAGCAGTTCTTC.

The chain is built from TRBV27 and TRBJ1-1; possibly TRBD1 for D (5 bases). Germline loops: CDR1 MNHEY, CDR2 SMNVEV (reference sequence). CDR3 length: 14 residues. The V end lost 3 bases, the J end lost 7 bases, and 15 bases lay between the germline ends. DNA for the CDR3: TGTGCCAGCAGTTTCTGGGGCCCTCCTGGTGAAGCTTTCTTT. Translation: CASSFWGPPGEAFF.

The rearrangement joins TRBV6-2 or TRBV6-3 to TRBJ2-1; possible D gene TRBD1, 6 bases. CDR1 MNHEY and CDR2 SVGEGT come from the germline V gene. V lost 0 bases to trimming and J lost 7 bases, with 10 bases between them. The CDR3 has 14 residues. CDR3 region: CASSYSAGANEQFF. CDR3 DNA: TGTGCCAGCAGTTACTCGGCAGGGGCAAATGAGCAGTTCTTC.

J is TRBJ1-3 and V is TRBV7-2; 7 bases are a match to TRBD1. There are 16 residues in the CDR3. V lost 0 bases and J lost 2; bases outside the gene matches: 4. Germline V gene sequence: CDR1 SGHTA, CDR2 FQGNSA. In DNA, the CDR3 is TGTGCCAGCAGCTTAGCACCTCAGGGGGCTGGAAACACCATATATTTT. As protein: CASSLAPQGAGNTIYF.